This T cell receptor beta chain was captured by sequencing in a study of a mutant IDH1 vaccine in newly diagnosed glioma. Study in general: Initiation of the vaccine course occurred 4-6 weeks after radiotherapy alone, or alongside temozolomide cycles. Overall study findings and caveats: Shifts in the top peripheral T cell clonotypes seemed unrelated to pseudoprogression.

The germline V gene encodes CDR1 SGHNT and CDR2 YYREEE (reference sequence). The ends lost 3 bases at V and 6 bases at J; junction bases unmatched: 6. The CDR3 is 14 amino acids. Time point specified: week 5, during vaccination. Doses of 300 ug of mutant IDH1 20-mer peptide were given with topical imiquimod. The assay was immunoSEQ multiplex PCR, and TCRdb's table has in-frame clones only and misses some. Found here are more than 40,000 clones, roughly 73% of them singletons; the top ten hold about 1.8%. About this clone: Its antigen is unidentified.

This material consisted of PBMCs, taken from a glioma patient whose treatment included an IDH1 peptide vaccine. The receptor's source is a woman in her forties with glioma. This chain joins TRBV5-4 and TRBJ2-7, with 10 bases lining up with TRBD1. The CDR3 loop reads CASSYGTGVAEQYF. The CDR3 nucleotides are TGTGCCAGCAGCTACGGGACAGGGGTCGCCGAGCAGTACTTC.